This T cell receptor beta chain came from a study of blood T cell repertoires in COVID-19. Study-wide background: COVID-19 samples, acute and convalescent, were from the United States, Italy and Spain.

CDR1 is SGDLS and CDR2 is YYNGEE in the germline V gene. Trimming removed 4 bases from V and 0 bases from J, with 11 bases in between. The CDR3 is 15 residues long. Generated by immunoSEQ multiplex PCR, the TCRdb table keeps only in-frame clones and is missing some. The table lists approximately 280,000 clones, approximately 86% of them singletons, with less than 10% in the top ten. The sequence came from a man between 18 and 29 years old with active or convalescent COVID-19. This chain links TRBV9 with TRBJ1-5; TRBD1 is a possible D gene (6 bases). Specimen: peripheral blood. DNA of the CDR3: TGTGCCAGCAGCCCCGGACAGCGTAGCAATCAGCCCCAGCATTTT. Protein product: CASSPGQRSNQPQHF.